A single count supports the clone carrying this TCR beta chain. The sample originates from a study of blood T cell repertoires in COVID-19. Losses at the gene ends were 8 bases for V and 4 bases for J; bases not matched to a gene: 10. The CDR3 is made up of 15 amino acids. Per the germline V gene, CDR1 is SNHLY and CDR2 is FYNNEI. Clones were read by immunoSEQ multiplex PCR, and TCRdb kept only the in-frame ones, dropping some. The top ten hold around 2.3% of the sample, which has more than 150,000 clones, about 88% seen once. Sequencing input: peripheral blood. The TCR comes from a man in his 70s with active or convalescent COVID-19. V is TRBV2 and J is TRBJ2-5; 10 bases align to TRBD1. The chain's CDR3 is CASSRDRGSSETQYF. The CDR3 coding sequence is TGTGCCAGCTCCCGGGACAGGGGTTCTTCAGAGACCCAGTACTTC.